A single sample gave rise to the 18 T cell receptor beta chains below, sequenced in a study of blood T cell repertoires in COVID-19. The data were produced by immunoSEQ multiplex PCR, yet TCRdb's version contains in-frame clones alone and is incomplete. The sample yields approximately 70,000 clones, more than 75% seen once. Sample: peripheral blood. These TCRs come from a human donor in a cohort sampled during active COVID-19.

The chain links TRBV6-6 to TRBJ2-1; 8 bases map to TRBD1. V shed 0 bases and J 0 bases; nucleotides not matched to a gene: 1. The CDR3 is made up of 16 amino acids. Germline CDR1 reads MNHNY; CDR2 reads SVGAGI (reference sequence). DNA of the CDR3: TGTGCCAGCAGTTACTCGGGGACAGGCTCCTACAATGAGCAGTTCTTC. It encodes CASSYSGTGSYNEQFF.

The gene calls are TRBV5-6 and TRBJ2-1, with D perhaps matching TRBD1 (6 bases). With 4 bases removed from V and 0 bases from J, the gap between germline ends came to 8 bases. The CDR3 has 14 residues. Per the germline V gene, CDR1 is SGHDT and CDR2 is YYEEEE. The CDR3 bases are TGTGCCAGCAGCCAGACAGGCTCCTACAATGAGCAGTTCTTC. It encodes CASSQTGSYNEQFF.

Written as DNA, the CDR3 is TGTGCCAGCAGCCAGGGCGGGGGCCGTGGAGAGACCCAGTACTTC. Protein: CASSQGGGRGETQYF. The chain joins TRBV7-7 to TRBJ2-5; TRBD2 might be the D (7 bases). The CDR3 is 15 amino acids. V dropped 5 bases and J dropped 4 bases, with 17 bases sitting between them. CDR1 is SSHAT and CDR2 is FNYEAQ in the germline V gene (reference sequence).

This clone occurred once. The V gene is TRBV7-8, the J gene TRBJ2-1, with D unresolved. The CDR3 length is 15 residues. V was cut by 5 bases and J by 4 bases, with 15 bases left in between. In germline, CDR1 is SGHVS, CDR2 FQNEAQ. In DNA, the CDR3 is TGTGCCAGCAGCAGAGATCCCCAGTCTTACAATGAGCAGTTCTTC. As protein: CASSRDPQSYNEQFF.

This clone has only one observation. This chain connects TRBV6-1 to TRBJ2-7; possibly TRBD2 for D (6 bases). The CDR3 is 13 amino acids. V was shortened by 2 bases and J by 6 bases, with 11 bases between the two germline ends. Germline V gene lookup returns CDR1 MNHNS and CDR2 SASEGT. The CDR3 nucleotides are TGTGCCAGCAGTGAACTAGCGAAGGCCGAGCAGTACTTC. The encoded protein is CASSELAKAEQYF.

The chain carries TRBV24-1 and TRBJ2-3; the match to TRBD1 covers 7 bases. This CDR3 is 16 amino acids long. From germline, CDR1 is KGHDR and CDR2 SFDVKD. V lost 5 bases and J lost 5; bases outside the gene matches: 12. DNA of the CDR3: TGTGCCACCAGTGGCCCTAGGGGACAGTCAGGAGATACGCAGTATTTT. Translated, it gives CATSGPRGQSGDTQYF.

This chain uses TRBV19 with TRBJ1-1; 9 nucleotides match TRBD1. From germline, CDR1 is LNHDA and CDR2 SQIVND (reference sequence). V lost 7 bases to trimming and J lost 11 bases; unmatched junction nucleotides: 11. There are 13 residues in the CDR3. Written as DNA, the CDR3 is TGTGCCAGTAACCCCGGGACAGGGCGAATCGCTTTCTTT. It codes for CASNPGTGRIAFF.

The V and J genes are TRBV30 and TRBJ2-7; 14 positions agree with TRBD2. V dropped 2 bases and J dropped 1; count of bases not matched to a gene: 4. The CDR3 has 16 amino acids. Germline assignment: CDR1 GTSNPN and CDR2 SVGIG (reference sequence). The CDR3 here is CAWSTGTSGRSYEQYV. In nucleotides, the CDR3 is TGTGCCTGGAGTACGGGGACTAGCGGGAGATCCTACGAGCAGTACGTC.

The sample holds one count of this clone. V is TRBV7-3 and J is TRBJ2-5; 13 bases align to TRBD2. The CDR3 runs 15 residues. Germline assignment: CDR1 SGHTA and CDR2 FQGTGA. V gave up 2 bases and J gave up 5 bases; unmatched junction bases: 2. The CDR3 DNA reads TGTGCCAGCAGCTTAGGACTAGCGGGAGTGGAGACCCAGTACTTC. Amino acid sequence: CASSLGLAGVETQYF.

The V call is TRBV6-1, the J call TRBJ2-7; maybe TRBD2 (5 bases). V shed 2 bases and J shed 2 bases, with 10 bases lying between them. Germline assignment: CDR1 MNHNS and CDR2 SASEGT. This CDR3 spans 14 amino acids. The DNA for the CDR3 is TGTGCCAGCAGTGAATTTGGGGAGCCCTACGAGCAGTACGTC. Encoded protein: CASSEFGEPYEQYV.

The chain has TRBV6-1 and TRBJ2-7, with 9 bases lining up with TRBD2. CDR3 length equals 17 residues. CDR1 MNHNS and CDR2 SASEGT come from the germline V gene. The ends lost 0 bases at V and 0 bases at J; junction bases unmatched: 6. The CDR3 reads CASSEAASGTLSYEQYV. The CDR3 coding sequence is TGTGCCAGCAGTGAAGCTGCTAGCGGGACCCTCTCCTACGAGCAGTACGTC.

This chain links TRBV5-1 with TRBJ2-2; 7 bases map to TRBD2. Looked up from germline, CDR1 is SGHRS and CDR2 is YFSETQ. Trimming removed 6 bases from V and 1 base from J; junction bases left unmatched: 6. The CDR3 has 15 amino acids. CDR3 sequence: CASKGPGGNTGELFF. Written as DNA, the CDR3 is TGCGCCAGCAAAGGACCGGGAGGGAACACCGGGGAGCTGTTTTTT.

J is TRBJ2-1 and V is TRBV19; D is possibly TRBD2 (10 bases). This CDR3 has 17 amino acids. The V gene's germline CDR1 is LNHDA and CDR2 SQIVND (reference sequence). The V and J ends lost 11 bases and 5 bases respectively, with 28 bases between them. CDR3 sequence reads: CALRTGEEREGDNEQFF. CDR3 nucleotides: TGTGCCTTACGGACAGGGGAGGAGCGGGAGGGAGACAATGAGCAGTTCTTC.

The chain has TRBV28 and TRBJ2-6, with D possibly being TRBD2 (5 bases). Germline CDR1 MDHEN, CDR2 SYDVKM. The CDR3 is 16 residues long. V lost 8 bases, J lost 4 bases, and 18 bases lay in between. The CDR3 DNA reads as TGTGCCAGCGGCGCCATCGGGGTGTCCGGGGCCAACGTCCTGACTTTC. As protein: CASGAIGVSGANVLTF.

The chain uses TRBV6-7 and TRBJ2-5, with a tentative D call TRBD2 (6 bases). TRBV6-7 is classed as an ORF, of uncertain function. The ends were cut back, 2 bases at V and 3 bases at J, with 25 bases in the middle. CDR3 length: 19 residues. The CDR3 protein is CASSYRFSGVADTKETQYF. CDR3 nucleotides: TGTGCCAGCAGTTACCGGTTCAGTGGGGTAGCGGACACCAAAGAGACCCAGTACTTC.

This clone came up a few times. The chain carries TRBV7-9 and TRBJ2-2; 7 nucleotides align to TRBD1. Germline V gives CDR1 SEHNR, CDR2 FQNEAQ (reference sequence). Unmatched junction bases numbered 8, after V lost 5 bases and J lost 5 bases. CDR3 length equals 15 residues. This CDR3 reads CASSPLTGSTGELFF. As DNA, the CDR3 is TGTGCCAGCAGCCCCCTGACAGGGTCTACCGGGGAGCTGTTTTTT.

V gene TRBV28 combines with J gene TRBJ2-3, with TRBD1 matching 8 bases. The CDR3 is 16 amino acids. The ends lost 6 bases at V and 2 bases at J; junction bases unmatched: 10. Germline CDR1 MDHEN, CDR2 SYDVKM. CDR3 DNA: TGTGCCAGCAGCTCCCCGGACAGGGCGTCCACAGATACGCAGTATTTT. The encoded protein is CASSSPDRASTDTQYF.

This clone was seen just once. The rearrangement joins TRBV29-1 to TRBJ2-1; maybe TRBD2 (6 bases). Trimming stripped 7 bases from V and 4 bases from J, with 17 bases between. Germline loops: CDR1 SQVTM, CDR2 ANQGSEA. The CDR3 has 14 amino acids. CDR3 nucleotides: TGCAGCGCTGACCGAGCGGGCACTTACAATGAGCAGTTCTTC. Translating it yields CSADRAGTYNEQFF.